The source of this TCR beta chain is a study of long-term antiretroviral therapy in people with HIV. Findings and limits, study-wide: The data indicate that diversity increased after ART but remained below transplant donor controls. Documentation of ART adherence, viral resistance or therapy changes was absent.

Every one of the donors gave at least one pre-ART PBMC sample and at least two post-ART PBMC samples. On this clone: The antigen remains unidentified.

Researchers report immunoSEQ v3.0 was run at survey level. Assay used: immunoSEQ multiplex PCR; TCRdb lists only in-frame clones, some missing. The table includes about 5,600 clones, roughly 78% detected once. Germline values: CDR1 SGHAT, CDR2 FQNNGV. Trimming took 5 bases from V and 0 from J, leaving 11 bases between them. The CDR3 length is 14 residues. The sequence was obtained from a man aged 40-49 years with HIV. This chain joins TRBV11-2 and TRBJ2-7; D is uncertain. This sample comprised unsorted PBMCs, obtained 1.8 years before starting antiretroviral therapy. CDR3 sequence reads: CASSPDGSSYEQYF. CDR3 DNA sequence: TGTGCCAGCAGCCCCGACGGAAGCTCCTACGAGCAGTACTTC.